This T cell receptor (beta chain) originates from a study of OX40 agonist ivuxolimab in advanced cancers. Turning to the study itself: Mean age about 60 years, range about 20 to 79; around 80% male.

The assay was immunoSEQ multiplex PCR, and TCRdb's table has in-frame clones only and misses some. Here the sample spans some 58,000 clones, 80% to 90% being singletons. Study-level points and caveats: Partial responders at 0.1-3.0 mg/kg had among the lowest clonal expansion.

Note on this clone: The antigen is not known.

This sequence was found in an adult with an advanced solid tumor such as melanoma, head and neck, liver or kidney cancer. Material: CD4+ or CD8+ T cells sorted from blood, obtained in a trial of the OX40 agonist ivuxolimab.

The CDR3 DNA is TGTGCCAGCAGTTATGGACAGGGGAACGTTCAGCCCCAGCATTTT. Protein product: CASSYGQGNVQPQHF. This chain joins TRBV6-6 and TRBJ1-5, with 9 bases fitting TRBD1. CDR3 length equals 15 residues. The germline V gene encodes CDR1 MNHNY and CDR2 SVGAGI (reference sequence). J gave up 6 bases and V 3 bases, and 6 bases lay outside the gene matches.